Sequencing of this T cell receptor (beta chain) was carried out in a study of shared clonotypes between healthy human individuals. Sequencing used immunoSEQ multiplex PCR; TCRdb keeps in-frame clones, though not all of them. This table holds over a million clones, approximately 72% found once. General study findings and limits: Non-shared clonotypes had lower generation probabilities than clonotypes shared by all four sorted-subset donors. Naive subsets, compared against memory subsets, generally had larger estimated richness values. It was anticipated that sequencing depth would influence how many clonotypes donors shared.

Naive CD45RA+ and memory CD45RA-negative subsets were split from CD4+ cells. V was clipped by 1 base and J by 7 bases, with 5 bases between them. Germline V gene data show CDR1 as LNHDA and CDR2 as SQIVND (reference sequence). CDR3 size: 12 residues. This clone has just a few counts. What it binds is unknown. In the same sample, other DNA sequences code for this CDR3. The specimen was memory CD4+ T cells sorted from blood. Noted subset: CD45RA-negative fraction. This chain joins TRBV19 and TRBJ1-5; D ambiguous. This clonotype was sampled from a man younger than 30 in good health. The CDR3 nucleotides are TGTGCCAGTAGTATAGGGTACCAGCCCCAGCATTTT. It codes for CASSIGYQPQHF.